Listed here are 22 T cell receptor beta chains from one sample, sequenced in a study of blood T cell repertoires in COVID-19. Libraries were prepared by immunoSEQ multiplex PCR; TCRdb keeps only in-frame clonotypes and omits some of them. The sample shows approximately 280,000 clones, 75% to 90% of them seen only once. The sequencing sample was made of peripheral blood. The receptor source for this set is a man between 40 and 49 years old with acute or convalescent COVID-19.

V gene TRBV24-1 combines with J gene TRBJ1-1, with 7 bases lining up with TRBD1. The CDR3 covers 15 residues. The V gene's germline CDR1 is KGHDR and CDR2 SFDVKD. Trimming at V came to 9 bases and at J to 5 bases, leaving 14 bases not matched to a gene. The CDR3 loop reads CATPRSGGTRTEAFF. The CDR3 region has the DNA TGTGCCACCCCGAGGTCAGGGGGAACAAGAACTGAAGCTTTCTTT.

The rearrangement uses TRBV2 and TRBJ1-5, with D possibly matching TRBD1 (6 bases). V was clipped by 5 bases and J by 7 bases, with 18 bases between them. Per germline, CDR1 SNHLY and CDR2 FYNNEI. This CDR3 has 15 residues. CDR3 bases: TGTGCCAGCAGTCCCCACGGACAGTTTGACCAGCCCCAGCATTTT. Residues: CASSPHGQFDQPQHF.

The gene calls are TRBV5-1 and TRBJ2-1; 8 bases map to TRBD2. CDR1 and CDR2 (germline): SGHRS, YFSETQ. The V and J ends lost 1 base and 8 bases, in that order; junction bases with no gene match: 14. The CDR3 runs 17 residues. This chain's CDR3 is CASSLYYGDGGAHEQFF. The CDR3 DNA follows: TGCGCCAGCAGCTTGTATTATGGAGACGGGGGGGCCCATGAGCAGTTCTTC.

This chain joins TRBV11-3 and TRBJ2-7; 10 bases align to TRBD1. This CDR3 is 14 amino acids long. Germline CDR1 reads SGHNT; CDR2 reads YENEEA. The V segment lost 5 bases and the J segment 3 bases; nucleotides outside the gene matches: 4. The CDR3 nucleotides read TGTGCCAGCAGCCCAAGGACAGGGGGCTACGAGCAGTACTTC. Protein: CASSPRTGGYEQYF.

The V gene is TRBV7-9, the J gene TRBJ1-2, with D possibly matching TRBD1 (6 bases). The V gene lost 5 bases and the J gene lost 2 bases, with 18 bases spanning the gap. The CDR3 runs 16 residues. Germline CDR1 is SEHNR and CDR2 is FQNEAQ (reference sequence). CDR3 in amino acids: CASSQTGSYPNYGYTF. DNA of the CDR3: TGTGCCAGCAGCCAGACAGGATCTTACCCCAACTATGGCTACACCTTC.

The V and J genes are TRBV6-5 and TRBJ2-3; TRBD2 agrees at 10 bases. Germline CDR1 is MNHEY and CDR2 is SVGAGI. Trimming cost V 7 bases and J 2 bases; bases outside gene matches: 6. This CDR3 is 15 amino acids long. CDR3 nucleotides: TGTGCCAGCATTAGACTAGCGGGCTTCACAGATACGCAGTATTTT. Translated: CASIRLAGFTDTQYF.

The gene calls are TRBV7-2 and TRBJ1-2; no firm D call. From germline, CDR1 is SGHTA and CDR2 FQGNSA. This CDR3 contains 12 residues. Between the trimmed V and J ends, which lost 4 bases and 0 bases, there was a span of 3 bases. CDR3 sequence (DNA): TGTGCCAGCAGCTGGCCTAACTATGGCTACACCTTC. It is translated as CASSWPNYGYTF.

The CDR3 loop is CSVGGTGDGYTF. The CDR3 DNA sequence: TGCAGCGTTGGAGGGACAGGGGATGGCTACACCTTC. The chain carries TRBV29-1 and TRBJ1-2; 10 nucleotides match TRBD1. In germline, CDR1 is SQVTM, CDR2 ANQGSEA. Trimming cost V 4 bases and J 6 bases; bases outside gene matches: 2. The length of the CDR3 is 12 residues.

The chain employs TRBV5-4 and TRBJ2-2, with TRBD2 as a possible D gene (5 bases). The CDR3 is 16 amino acids. Looked up from germline, CDR1 is SGHNT and CDR2 is YYREEE (reference sequence). Trimming cost V 4 bases and J 2 bases, with 15 bases left between them. The CDR3 sequence: CASSDGSSGNTGELFF. Here the CDR3 DNA reads TGTGCCAGCAGCGATGGGAGCTCCGGTAACACCGGGGAGCTGTTTTTT.

This clone was picked up a small number of times. This rearrangement joins TRBV19 to TRBJ1-1; TRBD1 matches at 7 bases. The V gene end was trimmed by 5 bases and the J gene end by 1 base; junction bases not matched to a gene: 7. Germline values: CDR1 LNHDA, CDR2 SQIVND (reference sequence). The CDR3 has 15 amino acids. DNA of the CDR3: TGTGCCAGTAGTTACCTCCCAGGGGGGAACACTGAAGCTTTCTTT. It is translated as CASSYLPGGNTEAFF.

The rearrangement links TRBV5-1 to TRBJ1-5; D not certain. The CDR3 has 15 residues. The V gene lost 0 bases and the J gene lost 2 bases, with 9 bases spanning the gap. Germline lookup yields CDR1 SGHRS and CDR2 YFSETQ. CDR3 protein: CASSLEYGGNQPQHF. CDR3 DNA: TGCGCCAGCAGCTTGGAGTACGGGGGCAATCAGCCCCAGCATTTT.

The chain recombines TRBV9 with TRBJ1-2; the D is unclear. This CDR3 is 12 amino acids long. From germline, CDR1 is SGDLS and CDR2 YYNGEE. V was trimmed by 5 bases and J by 4 bases, leaving 9 bases between them. The CDR3 loop reads CASSGSFYGYTF. The CDR3 nucleotides read TGTGCCAGCAGTGGGAGTTTCTATGGCTACACCTTC.

The chain employs TRBV9 and TRBJ2-5; 10 nucleotides line up with TRBD2. There are 16 residues in the CDR3. Germline-derived CDR1 and CDR2 are SGDLS and YYNGEE. J was trimmed by 3 bases and V by 4 bases; bases with no gene match: 9. The CDR3 DNA is TGTGCCAGCAGCCCCCTGCCTCTAGCGGGGGAAGAGACCCAGTACTTC. Protein product: CASSPLPLAGEETQYF.

V and J are TRBV9 and TRBJ1-2, with a tentative D call TRBD1 (5 bases). V was pared by 0 bases and J by 4 bases, with 7 bases between. CDR1 SGDLS and CDR2 YYNGEE come from the germline V gene. The CDR3 totals 13 residues. CDR3 loop: CASSVEGFYGYTF. CDR3 bases: TGTGCCAGCAGCGTAGAGGGGTTCTATGGCTACACCTTC.

This chain uses TRBV2 with TRBJ2-7; TRBD1 aligns across 7 bases. J gave up 0 bases and V 5 bases, and 16 bases lay outside the gene matches. The CDR3 totals 18 residues. Germline V gives CDR1 SNHLY, CDR2 FYNNEI. This CDR3 is CASSLRGLTGAGSYEQYF. CDR3 in DNA: TGTGCCAGCAGTTTAAGGGGCTTAACAGGGGCTGGCTCCTACGAGCAGTACTTC.

The chain has TRBV27 and TRBJ1-1, with D maybe TRBD1 (6 bases). The length of the CDR3 is 13 residues. In germline, CDR1 is MNHEY, CDR2 SMNVEV (reference sequence). The V gene lost 2 bases and the J gene lost 4 bases, with 8 bases spanning the gap. The CDR3 loop reads CASSLNRATEAFF. The CDR3 nucleotides read TGTGCCAGCAGTTTAAACAGGGCCACTGAAGCTTTCTTT.

This clone appeared a single time. This chain connects TRBV6-5 to TRBJ1-4, with D unclear. V shed 2 bases and J shed 1 base, with 11 bases lying between them. Germline loops: CDR1 MNHEY, CDR2 SVGAGI. The CDR3 has 16 amino acids. The CDR3 coding sequence is TGTGCCAGCAGTTACCCCGTCCAGTTAACTAATGAAAAACTGTTTTTT. Translated: CASSYPVQLTNEKLFF.

This rearrangement joins TRBV14 to TRBJ1-2; D is ambiguous. V was clipped by 3 bases and J by 4 bases, with 9 bases between them. Germline values: CDR1 SGHDN, CDR2 FVKESK. The CDR3 length is 13 residues. CDR3 protein: CASSHPSFYGYTF. In DNA, the CDR3 is TGTGCCAGCAGCCACCCTTCGTTCTATGGCTACACCTTC.

The V gene is TRBV11-2, the J gene TRBJ2-7, with unresolved D. There are 15 residues in the CDR3. V was clipped by 0 bases and J by 2 bases, with 11 bases between them. Germline CDR1 SGHAT, CDR2 FQNNGV. The CDR3: CASSLDHHSAYEQYF. As DNA, the CDR3 is TGTGCCAGCAGCTTAGATCATCACTCCGCCTACGAGCAGTACTTC.

V is TRBV4-1 and J is TRBJ1-5; D is possibly TRBD1 (6 bases). Germline values: CDR1 MGHRA, CDR2 YSYEKL. This CDR3 is built from 14 residues. V dropped 2 bases and J dropped 5 bases, with 10 bases sitting between them. DNA of the CDR3: TGCGCCAGCAGCCAATGGGACATTTATCAGCCCCAGCATTTT. This codes for CASSQWDIYQPQHF.

The gene calls are TRBV15 and TRBJ1-1, with 9 bases lining up with TRBD1. Germline V gives CDR1 LNHNV, CDR2 YYDKDF (reference sequence). V lost 5 bases, J lost 4 bases, and 11 bases stayed unmatched. This CDR3 has 16 amino acids. DNA for the CDR3: TGTGCCACCAGCCGATCGGGGACAGGGCTAGCCACTGAAGCTTTCTTT. The encoded protein is CATSRSGTGLATEAFF. Filled out from reference TRBV15 and TRBJ1-1, the complete variable domain reads DAMVIQNPRYQVTQFGKPVTLSCSQTLNHNVMYWYQQKSSQAPKLLFHYYDKDFNNEADTPDNFQSRRPNTSFCFLDIRSPGLGDTAMYLCATSRSGTGLATEAFFGQGTRLTVV.

The chain combines TRBV7-8 with TRBJ1-1, with D unresolved. Trimming removed 4 bases from V and 1 base from J, with 10 bases in between. The CDR3 consists of 14 residues. Germline V lookup: CDR1 SGHVS, CDR2 FQNEAQ. The CDR3 nucleotides read TGTGCCAGCAGCTCAGTCGGCGGGAACACTGAAGCTTTCTTT. It codes for CASSSVGGNTEAFF.